These 19 T cell receptor beta chains were sequenced from one sample in a study of cytomegalovirus exposure and HLA in healthy donors. The PCR was carried out with 60 Vbeta primers and 13 Jbeta primers. TCRdb keeps only in-frame clones here, not all; method: immunoSEQ multiplex PCR. The sample records under 200,000 clones, roughly 85% being singletons. The sample taken for sequencing was PBMCs. The receptor set was obtained from a woman between 45 and 60 years old in good health and CMV-seronegative.

The V call is TRBV7-5, the J call TRBJ2-7; TRBD2, the table's D call, lacks a check against the DNA. TRBV7-5 counts as a pseudogene. This CDR3 comprises 17 residues. The CDR3 reads CVRSPYSRLVDCGGQYF. Written as DNA, the CDR3 is TGTGTCAGAAGCCCCTACTCTAGACTGGTCGACTGCGGGGGCCAGTACTTC.

The chain couples TRBV11-2 to TRBJ2-3, with TRBD2 identical over 7 bases. CDR3 length: 16 amino acids. With V trimmed by 2 bases and J by 2 bases, 7 bases remained unmatched. In germline, CDR1 is SGHAT, CDR2 FQNNGV. DNA for the CDR3: TGTGCCAGCAGCTTAATAGCGGGTATTCACACAGATACGCAGTATTTT. Amino acid sequence: CASSLIAGIHTDTQYF.

The chain couples TRBV4-1 to TRBJ2-4; TRBD2 might be the D (7 bases). Germline values: CDR1 MGHRA, CDR2 YSYEKL. The CDR3 contains 15 residues. V shed 3 bases and J shed 6 bases, with 15 bases lying between them. The CDR3 DNA sequence: TGCGCCAGCAGCCAGGGGGAGGGGGGTCGAAACATTCAGTACTTC. This gives the protein CASSQGEGGRNIQYF.

Here the CDR3 reads CASSSGPPGGIYEQYF. CDR3 nucleotide sequence: TGTGCCAGCAGCTCTGGGCCCCCGGGGGGTATCTACGAGCAGTACTTC. The gene calls are TRBV7-6 and TRBJ2-7; TRBD2 matches at 7 bases. Trimming removed 4 bases from V and 3 bases from J; junction bases left unmatched: 12. From germline, CDR1 is SGHVS and CDR2 FNYEAQ. This CDR3 spans 16 amino acids.

V usage is TRBV14 and J usage is TRBJ2-7; 12 bases match TRBD2. The germline V gene has CDR1 SGHDN and CDR2 FVKESK. V trimming: 0 bases; J trimming: 4 bases; junction bases outside the gene matches: 7. The CDR3 totals 17 residues. The CDR3 protein is CASSQDRLAGEEYEQYF. As DNA, the CDR3 is TGTGCCAGCAGCCAAGACAGACTAGCGGGAGAGGAATACGAGCAGTACTTC.

A single count supports this clone. The V and J genes are TRBV29-1 and TRBJ2-2, with 8 nucleotides matching TRBD1. Germline assignment: CDR1 SQVTM and CDR2 ANQGSEA. The CDR3 has 14 amino acids. With 5 bases clipped from V and 1 base from J, the junction kept 3 bases outside the gene matches. The CDR3 nucleotides read TGCAGCGTTCTGGGACAGGTGAACACCGGGGAGCTGTTTTTT. It specifies CSVLGQVNTGELFF.

The V and J genes are TRBV7-8 and TRBJ2-3, with 10 bases identical to TRBD2. V shed 5 bases and J 6 bases; nucleotides not matched to a gene: 20. The CDR3 is 19 amino acids. Germline V gene data show CDR1 as SGHVS and CDR2 as FQNEAQ. In DNA, the CDR3 is TGTGCCAGCAGCCGGGGGTTAGCGGGAGGCCTTGCAGTCGGGGATACGCAGTATTTT. Its protein product is CASSRGLAGGLAVGDTQYF.

V is TRBV5-1 and J is TRBJ2-5; the match to TRBD2 covers 8 bases. Germline-derived CDR1 and CDR2 are SGHRS and YFSETQ. The ends lost 2 bases at V and 0 bases at J; junction bases unmatched: 3. The CDR3 loop spans 15 amino acids. The CDR3 protein is CASSFLLADQETQYF. In DNA form, the CDR3 reads TGCGCCAGCAGCTTCCTACTAGCGGACCAAGAGACCCAGTACTTC.

This clone was counted once. This sequence joins TRBV15 and TRBJ2-1, with 16 bases that match TRBD2. V lost 3 bases and J lost 6; bases outside the gene matches: 5. This CDR3 contains 17 residues. Germline V lookup: CDR1 LNHNV, CDR2 YYDKDF (reference sequence). The CDR3 reads CATSRGLAGGKSNEQFF. The CDR3 nucleotides are TGTGCCACCAGCAGGGGACTAGCGGGAGGGAAATCCAATGAGCAGTTCTTC. The full variable domain, completed using reference TRBV15 and TRBJ2-1, is DAMVIQNPRYQVTQFGKPVTLSCSQTLNHNVMYWYQQKSSQAPKLLFHYYDKDFNNEADTPDNFQSRRPNTSFCFLDIRSPGLGDTAMYLCATSRGLAGGKSNEQFFGPGTRLTVL.

V usage is TRBV7-2 and J usage is TRBJ2-1; 8 bases match TRBD1. Losses at the gene ends were 5 bases for V and 12 bases for J; bases not matched to a gene: 12. This CDR3 contains 14 residues. Germline V gives CDR1 SGHTA, CDR2 FQGNSA. The CDR3 protein is CASSRDRSGTLQFF. Here the CDR3 DNA reads TGTGCCAGCAGCCGGGACAGGTCAGGGACTTTGCAGTTCTTC.

The chain links TRBV6-1 to TRBJ1-2, with TRBD1 identical over 8 bases. This CDR3 spans 15 amino acids. V gave up 6 bases and J gave up 4 bases; unmatched junction bases: 10. The V gene's germline CDR1 is MNHNS and CDR2 SASEGT. CDR3 protein: CASRSTGGSGYGYTF. The CDR3 nucleotides are TGTGCCAGCAGATCCACAGGGGGTAGCGGCTATGGCTACACCTTC.

This clone appeared once. V is TRBV7-2 and J is TRBJ2-7; the match to TRBD2 covers 12 bases. V trimming: 3 bases; J trimming: 6 bases; junction bases outside the gene matches: 15. CDR1 is SGHTA, CDR2 FQGNSA, per germline. CDR3 size: 18 residues. In DNA form, the CDR3 reads TGTGCCAGCAGCTTTAAGGGGGGGAGACTAGCGGGAGCGGGCGAGCAGTACTTC. This gives the protein CASSFKGGRLAGAGEQYF.

With regard to this clone: At one of its ends the junction is not consistent with the germline gene, which may arise from a read error. The V call is TRBV7-9, the J call TRBJ2-7; TRBD2 might be the D (5 bases). Germline V lookup: CDR1 SEHNR, CDR2 FQNEAQ (reference sequence). The CDR3 length is 12 residues. CDR3 sequence (DNA): TGTTCCAGCAGCTTGCGGACTGATGAGCAGTACTTC. Its translation is CSSSLRTDEQYF. The full variable domain, rest sourced from reference TRBV7-9 and TRBJ2-7, is DTGVSQNPRHKITKRGQNVTFRCDPISEHNRLYWYRQTLGQGPEFLTYFQNEAQLEKSRLLSDRFSAERPKGSFSTLEIQRTEQGDSAMYLCSSSLRTDEQYFGPGTRLTVT.

CDR3 region: CASSLGWGGKVTYEQYF. The CDR3 nucleotides read TGTGCCAGCAGCTTAGGGTGGGGAGGGAAAGTCACCTACGAGCAGTACTTC. V usage is TRBV11-2 and J usage is TRBJ2-7, with 7 bases fitting TRBD2. Trimming at V came to 1 base and at J to 2 bases, leaving 11 bases not matched to a gene. Germline loops: CDR1 SGHAT, CDR2 FQNNGV. The CDR3 contains 17 residues.

This chain uses TRBV5-1 with TRBJ2-1; 7 nucleotides match TRBD2. The length of the CDR3 is 14 residues. Germline values: CDR1 SGHRS, CDR2 YFSETQ. Trimming at V came to 0 bases and at J to 7 bases, leaving 4 bases not matched to a gene. The CDR3 coding sequence is TGCGCCAGCAGCTTGGGCGGGAGTCTGAATGAGCAGTTCTTC. It yields the protein CASSLGGSLNEQFF.

The J gene is TRBJ1-1, the V gene TRBV6-1; possibly TRBD1 for D (5 bases). V was trimmed by 6 bases and J by 10 bases, leaving 15 bases between them. The germline V gene has CDR1 MNHNS and CDR2 SASEGT. The CDR3 is 12 residues long. CDR3 DNA: TGTGCCAGCAGCATGCAGGGTGAGGTAGCTTTCTTT. It yields the protein CASSMQGEVAFF.

V and J are TRBV30 and TRBJ2-7, with 7 bases fitting TRBD2. The CDR3 loop spans 14 amino acids. V was clipped by 4 bases and J by 7 bases; unmatched bases: 13. CDR1 and CDR2 (germline): GTSNPN, SVGIG (reference sequence). The CDR3 here is CAWTEGGRRKEQYF. The DNA for the CDR3 is TGTGCCTGGACTGAGGGCGGGAGAAGGAAAGAGCAGTACTTC.

The chain employs TRBV6-6 and TRBJ2-7; D not certain. Trimming pared 6 bases from V and 4 bases from J, leaving 16 bases between. CDR1 and CDR2 (germline): MNHNY, SVGAGI (reference sequence). The CDR3 contains 14 residues. CDR3 in amino acids: CASSQPDTGYEQYF. CDR3 in DNA: TGTGCCAGCAGCCAACCCGACACCGGTTACGAGCAGTACTTC.

To note about this clone: One junction end disagrees with the germline gene, perhaps due to a read error. The V call is TRBV7-9, the J call TRBJ2-1; D remains ambiguous. Germline CDR1 is SEHNR and CDR2 is FQNEAQ (reference sequence). The CDR3 totals 12 residues. This CDR3 reads CSSSLVSYEQFF. Here the CDR3 DNA reads TGTTCCAGCAGCTTAGTTTCGTATGAGCAGTTCTTC.